A selection of T cell receptor beta chains follows, all from one sample in a study of beta chain features in type 1 diabetes. Assay: immunoSEQ multiplex PCR; the TCRdb copy retains only in-frame clones and omits some. The table records about 650,000 clones, roughly an eighth of them present only once. Sequencing used naive CD4+ T cells from blood. Receptor source: a young man with type 1 diabetes. Each CDR3 is given with its conserved first and last residue. The order of the fields is J gene, V gene, D gene, CDR3 length, clone size, CDR3 DNA, CDR3 protein. D genes are given only for firm matches. The listing skips clone size in some rows; elsewhere it reads once, few, many or a size class.

J: TRBJ1-4; V: TRBV28; D: TRBD1; length: 13; size: few; DNA: TGTGCCAGCAGTCCCGGGACAGACGAAAAACTGTTTTTT; CDR3: CASSPGTDEKLFF
J: TRBJ2-5; V: TRBV6-5; D: TRBD2; length: 15; size: -; DNA: TGTGCCAGCAGCTTCGGACTAGCGGGGAAAGAGACCCAGTACTTC; CDR3: CASSFGLAGKETQYF
J: TRBJ1-3; V: TRBV30; D: -; length: 17; size: few; DNA: TGTGCCTGGAGTGTATCCACCCGACTGAGCTCTGGAAACACCATATATTTT; CDR3: CAWSVSTRLSSGNTIYF
J: TRBJ2-5; V: TRBV4-1; D: -; length: 16; size: -; DNA: TGCGCCAGCAGCCAACGGACTGACACGTACCAAGAGACCCAGTACTTC; CDR3: CASSQRTDTYQETQYF
J: TRBJ1-2; V: TRBV5-1; D: TRBD1; length: 14; size: few; DNA: TGCGCCAGCAGCTATGGACAGGGTGGCTATGGCTACACCTTC; CDR3: CASSYGQGGYGYTF
J: TRBJ2-7; V: TRBV11-1; D: TRBD2; length: 18; size: -; DNA: TGTGCCAGCAGCTTAGCTGCCCTAACTAGCGGGGGTAACTACGAGCAGTACTTC; CDR3: CASSLAALTSGGNYEQYF
J: TRBJ1-2; V: TRBV10-3; D: -; length: 14; size: -; DNA: TGTGCCATCAGTGAGTCGAATACGGTCTATGGCTACACCTTC; CDR3: CAISESNTVYGYTF
J: TRBJ2-1; V: TRBV29-1; D: -; length: 13; size: few; DNA: TGCAGCGTTGCGGACGCTTCCTGGAATGAGCAGTTCTTC; CDR3: CSVADASWNEQFF
J: TRBJ2-5; V: TRBV11-2; D: TRBD1; length: 14; size: -; DNA: TGTGCCAGCAGCAAACAGGGGAATCAAGAGACCCAGTACTTC; CDR3: CASSKQGNQETQYF
J: TRBJ2-3; V: TRBV11-1; D: TRBD1; length: 18; size: -; DNA: TGTGCCAGCAGCGTAACGCGTTTTCCGACAGGGTCAAGGGATACGCAGTATTTT; CDR3: CASSVTRFPTGSRDTQYF
J: TRBJ2-4; V: TRBV2; D: -; length: 14; size: few; DNA: TGTGCCAGCAGTGAACAGGGGTCGGCAAACATTCAGTACTTC; CDR3: CASSEQGSANIQYF
J: TRBJ1-5; V: TRBV18; D: -; length: 14; size: -; DNA: TGTGCCAGCTCACCGCAAGACCTCAATCAGCCCCAGCATTTT; CDR3: CASSPQDLNQPQHF
J: TRBJ2-5; V: TRBV10-3; D: TRBD2; length: 13; size: few; DNA: TGTGCCACCTCAGCGGGGCACCAAGAGACCCAGTACTTC; CDR3: CATSAGHQETQYF
J: TRBJ1-2; V: TRBV4-3; D: -; length: 17; size: -; DNA: TGCGCCAGCAGCCCGAACGCGGGGGCACCGTCTAACTATGGCTACACCTTC; CDR3: CASSPNAGAPSNYGYTF
J: TRBJ2-7; V: TRBV6-5; D: TRBD1; length: 14; size: few; DNA: TGTGCCAGCAGTCAACAGGGGCCGACCTACGAGCAGTACTTC; CDR3: CASSQQGPTYEQYF
J: TRBJ2-3; V: TRBV7-7; D: TRBD1; length: 15; size: -; DNA: TGTGCTAGCAGCACCGGGACAGGGCGGACAGATACGCAGTATTTT; CDR3: CASSTGTGRTDTQYF
J: TRBJ2-2; V: TRBV9; D: TRBD1; length: 16; size: -; DNA: TGTGCCAGCAGCGTAGTGGGACAGGGGGCCGGCGGGGAGCTGTTTTTT; CDR3: CASSVVGQGAGGELFF
J: TRBJ1-5; V: TRBV7-2; D: TRBD1; length: 16; size: -; DNA: TGTGCCAGCAGCTTAGAACAGGGGGCGCGGAATCAGCCCCAGCATTTT; CDR3: CASSLEQGARNQPQHF
J: TRBJ2-2; V: TRBV18; D: -; length: 14; size: -; DNA: TGTGCCAGCTCACCACGAGTGGACACCGGGGAGCTGTTTTTT; CDR3: CASSPRVDTGELFF
J: TRBJ1-1; V: TRBV9; D: -; length: 12; size: few; DNA: TGTGCCAGCAGCGGAGCCTCAAGTGAAGCTTTCTTT; CDR3: CASSGASSEAFF
J: TRBJ2-7; V: TRBV29-1; D: -; length: 13; size: few; DNA: TGCAGCGTTGTGCCAGGGGGGAAGTACGAGCAGTACTTC; CDR3: CSVVPGGKYEQYF
J: TRBJ2-5; V: TRBV27; D: -; length: 15; size: few; DNA: TGTGCCAGCAGTTCCTTACAGGGTACCCAAGAGACCCAGTACTTC; CDR3: CASSSLQGTQETQYF
J: TRBJ2-1; V: TRBV13; D: TRBD1; length: 15; size: few; DNA: TGTGCCAGCAGCTTCCGGGACAGAGCCTACAATGAGCAGTTCTTC; CDR3: CASSFRDRAYNEQFF
J: TRBJ2-5; V: TRBV19; D: -; length: 14; size: -; DNA: TGTGCCAGTAGTGGTAGTGGGAAATGGGAGACCCAGTACTTC; CDR3: CASSGSGKWETQYF
J: TRBJ2-3; V: TRBV5-8; D: TRBD2; length: 16; size: -; DNA: TGTGCCAGCAGCCCGGGACTAGCGGGGAGCACAGATACGCAGTATTTT; CDR3: CASSPGLAGSTDTQYF
J: TRBJ2-1; V: TRBV18; D: TRBD2; length: 16; size: few; DNA: TGTGCCAGCCCACCACCTAGCGGGGGGGGTTACAATGAGCAGTTCTTC; CDR3: CASPPPSGGGYNEQFF
J: TRBJ1-4; V: TRBV7-8; D: TRBD1; length: 14; size: few; DNA: TGTGCCAGCAGCGGTCAGACGACAGGGGAAAAACTGTTTTTT; CDR3: CASSGQTTGEKLFF
J: TRBJ2-7; V: TRBV29-1; D: TRBD1; length: 13; size: -; DNA: TGCAGCACCCGACAGGGGGGCGCCTACGAGCAGTACTTC; CDR3: CSTRQGGAYEQYF
J: TRBJ2-5; V: TRBV7-9; D: -; length: 13; size: -; DNA: TGTGCCAGCAGTACCCGGAGGGAAGAGACCCAGTACTTC; CDR3: CASSTRREETQYF
J: TRBJ1-2; V: TRBV6-1; D: -; length: 14; size: -; DNA: TGTGCCAGCAGTGAAGCAGGAGGGATCTATGGCTACACCTTC; CDR3: CASSEAGGIYGYTF